One and the same sample provided the 15 T cell receptor beta chains below, sequenced in a study of cytomegalovirus exposure and HLA in healthy donors. Assay: immunoSEQ multiplex PCR; the TCRdb copy retains only in-frame clones and omits some. The sample lists 55,000 to 75,000 clones; about 90% were seen once. The sequencing sample was made of PBMCs. The receptors shown here come from a man aged 18-30 years in good health and CMV-seronegative.

The J gene is TRBJ2-1, the V gene TRBV11-2; 7 bases are shared with TRBD1. Germline assignment: CDR1 SGHAT and CDR2 FQNNGV. This CDR3 spans 16 amino acids. Trimming took 4 bases from V and 2 from J; bases not matched to a gene: 8. The CDR3 DNA is TGTGCCAGCAGCTCACTGACAGGGAGAACCTACAATGAGCAGTTCTTC. Translated, it gives CASSSLTGRTYNEQFF.

The gene calls are TRBV7-9 and TRBJ2-1, with TRBD2 matching 11 bases. Germline-derived CDR1 and CDR2 are SEHNR and FQNEAQ (reference sequence). Losses at the gene ends were 4 bases for V and 8 bases for J; bases not matched to a gene: 13. The CDR3 totals 17 residues. CDR3 in DNA: TGTGCCAGCAGCTCCTATATGATAGCGGGAGGGGGAGATGAGCAGTTCTTC. Amino acids: CASSSYMIAGGGDEQFF.

The CDR3 bases are TGTGCCAGCAGCTTGGATGACACTAGCGGATACAATGAGCAGTTCTTC. It yields the protein CASSLDDTSGYNEQFF. This chain links TRBV5-4 with TRBJ2-1, with 8 bases fitting TRBD2. CDR1 SGHNT and CDR2 YYREEE come from the germline V gene (reference sequence). V trimming: 0 bases; J trimming: 4 bases; junction bases outside the gene matches: 6. The CDR3 loop spans 16 amino acids.

The chain uses TRBV14 and TRBJ2-2; TRBD2 matches 7 bases. The germline V gene has CDR1 SGHDN and CDR2 FVKESK. Trimming at V came to 0 bases and at J to 6 bases, leaving 4 bases not matched to a gene. CDR3 size: 15 residues. This CDR3 is CASSQDGLGAGELFF. The DNA of the CDR3 is TGTGCCAGCAGCCAAGACGGACTAGGGGCCGGGGAGCTGTTTTTT.

This clone was counted a single time. The V gene is TRBV9, the J gene TRBJ2-3; TRBD2 agrees at 7 bases. Germline V gene lookup returns CDR1 SGDLS and CDR2 YYNGEE. The CDR3 length is 13 residues. With 0 bases clipped from V and 5 bases from J, the junction kept 0 bases outside the gene matches. CDR3 loop: CASSVVAGDTQYF. In nucleotides, the CDR3 is TGTGCCAGCAGCGTAGTAGCGGGAGATACGCAGTATTTT.

The chain uses TRBV5-1 and TRBJ2-1; D is unresolved. This CDR3 has 16 amino acids. The germline V and J ends were trimmed by 0 bases and 2 bases, with 12 bases remaining between them. Germline-derived CDR1 and CDR2 are SGHRS and YFSETQ. CDR3 amino acids: CASSLGPGSTYNEQFF. The CDR3 DNA follows: TGCGCCAGCAGCTTGGGGCCAGGTTCCACCTACAATGAGCAGTTCTTC. Full variable domain (missing parts from reference TRBV5-1 and TRBJ2-1): KAGVTQTPRYLIKTRGQQVTLSCSPISGHRSVSWYQQTPGQGLQFLFEYFSETQRNKGNFPGRFSGRQFSNSRSEMNVSTLELGDSALYLCASSLGPGSTYNEQFFGPGTRLTVL.

This clone was recorded many times. The chain recombines TRBV29-1 with TRBJ2-1, with 7 bases that match TRBD2. V trimming: 7 bases; J trimming: 5 bases; junction bases outside the gene matches: 11. The germline gives CDR1 SQVTM, CDR2 ANQGSEA. The length of the CDR3 is 14 residues. The CDR3 loop is CSDVTSTSHNEQFF. CDR3 nucleotide sequence: TGCAGCGACGTGACTAGCACGTCGCACAATGAGCAGTTCTTC.

V usage is TRBV7-9 and J usage is TRBJ2-2, with D perhaps TRBD1 (5 bases). Germline V lookup: CDR1 SEHNR, CDR2 FQNEAQ (reference sequence). V lost 5 bases and J 2 bases, leaving 12 bases between the germline ends. This CDR3 is built from 15 residues. CDR3 bases: TGTGCCAGCAGCGTCCTGGACACTAACACCGGGGAGCTGTTTTTT. This encodes CASSVLDTNTGELFF.

To note about this clone: The sample holds other DNA sequences that translate to the same CDR3. This sequence joins TRBV28 and TRBJ2-7; no clear D. There are 11 residues in the CDR3. Germline values: CDR1 MDHEN, CDR2 SYDVKM. V lost 5 bases, J lost 4 bases, and 6 bases lay in between. For the CDR3, the DNA is TGTGCCAGCAGTCCCCTATACGAGCAGTACTTC. Amino acid sequence: CASSPLYEQYF.

The V call is TRBV15, the J call TRBJ2-7; 10 positions match TRBD2. Trimming removed 0 bases from V and 2 bases from J; junction bases left unmatched: 4. The germline V gene has CDR1 LNHNV and CDR2 YYDKDF (reference sequence). This CDR3 has 16 amino acids. The CDR3, as DNA: TGTGCCACCAGCAGAGATCGGAGCGGGGGGGCCTACGAGCAGTACTTC. Translated: CATSRDRSGGAYEQYF.

This rearrangement joins TRBV4-2 to TRBJ1-4; 12 bases line up with TRBD1. This CDR3 is 16 amino acids long. Germline V gives CDR1 LGHNA, CDR2 YNFKEQ. The junction had 4 bases not matched to a gene; V was cut back by 0 bases and J by 8 bases. CDR3 protein: CASSQEGGTGGEKLFF. For the CDR3, the DNA is TGTGCCAGCAGCCAAGAGGGGGGGACAGGGGGCGAAAAACTGTTTTTT.

The V and J genes are TRBV5-6 and TRBJ2-7; the match to TRBD1 covers 8 bases. This CDR3 has 12 amino acids. The germline V gene encodes CDR1 SGHDT and CDR2 YYEEEE. V shed 2 bases, J shed 6 bases, and the junction held 1 base outside the gene matches. Here the CDR3 DNA reads TGTGCCAGCAGCTTCAGGGGGCTCGAGCAGTACTTC. This gives the protein CASSFRGLEQYF.

This clone was seen only once. V and J are TRBV11-2 and TRBJ1-3, with D perhaps matching TRBD1 (6 bases). Trimming took off 3 bases at V and 0 bases at J, with 9 bases between the two ends. The CDR3 consists of 15 residues. Germline V gene sequence: CDR1 SGHAT, CDR2 FQNNGV. CDR3 coding DNA: TGTGCCAGCAGCTTGAACAGGGTCTCTGGAAACACCATATATTTT. Its protein product is CASSLNRVSGNTIYF.

This clone was picked up a small number of times. The CDR3 sequence: CASSRGTGNYNEQFF. Here the CDR3 DNA reads TGTGCCAGCAGCCGCGGGACAGGGAACTACAATGAGCAGTTCTTC. The chain uses TRBV6-5 and TRBJ2-1; 9 nucleotides match TRBD1. In germline, CDR1 is MNHEY, CDR2 SVGAGI. CDR3 size: 15 residues. The ends lost 6 bases at V and 3 bases at J; junction bases unmatched: 6.

The chain employs TRBV6-5 and TRBJ1-5; possibly TRBD1 for D (5 bases). Germline CDR1 and CDR2: MNHEY and SVGAGI. With 11 bases removed from V and 3 bases from J, the gap between germline ends came to 14 bases. CDR3 length: 13 residues. This CDR3 reads CAGKSGINQPQHF. CDR3 DNA sequence: TGTGCCGGCAAGTCAGGGATCAATCAGCCCCAGCATTTT.